The 28 T cell receptor beta chains listed next were all sequenced from one sample in a study of T cell responses to AZD1222 COVID-19 vaccine. Method: immunoSEQ multiplex PCR; TCRdb's copy keeps in-frame clones and lacks some. The table includes under 200,000 clones, approximately 90% detected once. The sequencing used peripheral blood, collected on day 0 of AZD1222 vaccination. The receptors were sampled from an adult in good health.

The J gene is TRBJ1-1, the V gene TRBV18, with D possibly TRBD1 on 5 matching bases. Trimming stripped 2 bases from V and 4 bases from J, with 17 bases between. The CDR3 covers 16 residues. The germline gives CDR1 KGHSH, CDR2 LQKENI. CDR3 bases: TGTGCCAGCTCACCAAATATGGCAGGGAAGGTCACTGAAGCTTTCTTT. Protein: CASSPNMAGKVTEAFF.

The V call is TRBV5-8, the J call TRBJ1-2; 7 nucleotides agree with TRBD1. The CDR3 runs to 12 residues. J lost 4 bases, V lost 7 bases, and 4 bases had no gene match. Germline V gene lookup returns CDR1 SGHTS and CDR2 YDEGEE. This CDR3 reads CASDHRGYGYTF. The CDR3, as DNA: TGTGCCAGCGACCACAGGGGCTATGGCTACACCTTC.

V gene TRBV11-3 combines with J gene TRBJ2-5; TRBD1 agrees at 7 bases. Germline V CDR1 and CDR2: SGHNT, YENEEA. V gave up 5 bases and J gave up 1 base; unmatched junction bases: 7. The CDR3 covers 15 residues. The CDR3 loop reads CASSTRGQGQETQYF. The CDR3 bases are TGTGCCAGCAGCACTAGGGGGCAGGGCCAAGAGACCCAGTACTTC.

The chain employs TRBV9 and TRBJ2-5; unclear D gene. The CDR3 has 13 residues. The V gene lost 1 base and the J gene lost 3 bases, with 7 bases spanning the gap. CDR1 and CDR2 (germline): SGDLS, YYNGEE. Written as DNA, the CDR3 is TGTGCCAGCAGCGTATACCGGGAAGAGACCCAGTACTTC. It translates to CASSVYREETQYF.

This clone was found once. Other nucleotide sequences from this sample produce the same CDR3. This chain links TRBV11-2 with TRBJ2-2; 7 nucleotides match TRBD2. Trimming took 1 base from V and 4 from J; bases not matched to a gene: 9. The CDR3 totals 17 residues. Germline CDR1 and CDR2: SGHAT and FQNNGV. The CDR3 nucleotides are TGTGCCAGCAGCTTAGGGGTGGGAGGGCGGATCACCGGGGAGCTGTTTTTT. Its translation is CASSLGVGGRITGELFF.

V is TRBV9 and J is TRBJ1-2; weak D call: TRBD1 (6 bases). CDR3 length equals 16 residues. Germline CDR1 is SGDLS and CDR2 is YYNGEE. V was pared by 0 bases and J by 8 bases, with 20 bases between. The CDR3 DNA sequence: TGTGCCAGCAGCGTAGCCCCGGACAGCACCACCTCGGGCTACACCTTC. Its protein product is CASSVAPDSTTSGYTF.

The chain has TRBV30 and TRBJ1-2, with unresolved D. The CDR3 runs to 13 residues. Germline CDR1 GTSNPN, CDR2 SVGIG (reference sequence). Trimming removed 1 base from V and 3 bases from J, with 9 bases in between. DNA for the CDR3: TGTGCCTGGAGTGAGTACGGATACTATGGCTACACCTTC. Translated, it gives CAWSEYGYYGYTF. The variable domain in full, completed from reference TRBV30 and TRBJ1-2, reads SQTIHQWPATLVQPVGSPLSLECTVEGTSNPNLYWYRQAAGRGLQLLFYSVGIGQISSEVPQNLSASRPQDRQFILSSKKLLLSDSGFYLCAWSEYGYYGYTFGSGTRLTVV.

The chain is built from TRBV5-1 and TRBJ1-2; D is unclear. CDR3 length equals 15 residues. Deletions cut 0 bases from V and 4 bases from J, with 13 bases between. The germline CDR1 and CDR2 sequences are SGHRS and YFSETQ. CDR3 sequence (DNA): TGCGCCAGCAGCTTGGCTTTTACGGTTTCCTATGGCTACACCTTC. It codes for CASSLAFTVSYGYTF.

The sample holds a few counts of this clone. V usage is TRBV3-1 (or the pseudogene TRBV3-2) and J usage is TRBJ2-1, with D perhaps TRBD2 (6 bases). V lost 2 bases and J 3 bases, leaving 14 bases between the germline ends. The CDR3 contains 16 residues. The germline CDR1 and CDR2 sequences are LGHDT and YNNKEL (reference sequence). The CDR3: CASSQNRDSIYNEQFF. CDR3 coding DNA: TGTGCCAGCAGCCAAAACCGGGACTCTATCTACAATGAGCAGTTCTTC.

The rearrangement joins TRBV7-2 to TRBJ2-3, with TRBD2 matching over 11 bases. This CDR3 is 18 amino acids long. In germline, CDR1 is SGHTA, CDR2 FQGNSA. V shed 1 base, J shed 3 bases, and the junction held 9 bases outside the gene matches. The CDR3 DNA reads TGTGCCAGCAGCTTAGTGTTGGGTAGCGGGAGGGCGACAGATACGCAGTATTTT. Amino acids: CASSLVLGSGRATDTQYF.

This clone was seen more than once but under ten times. CDR3 bases: TGTGCCAGCAGCCATATTTCTAAGTCCAGCTACGAGCAGTACTTC. The encoded protein is CASSHISKSSYEQYF. The J gene is TRBJ2-7, the V gene TRBV4-2; D ambiguous. This CDR3 contains 15 residues. Germline V gene sequence: CDR1 LGHNA, CDR2 YNFKEQ. V shed 3 bases and J shed 3 bases, with 15 bases lying between them.

The chain combines TRBV6-2 or TRBV6-3 with TRBJ2-7; possibly TRBD1 for D (6 bases). The germline V and J ends were trimmed by 8 bases and 0 bases, with 17 bases remaining between them. Germline CDR1 and CDR2: MNHEY and SVGEGT. This CDR3 has 15 amino acids. CDR3 nucleotides: TGTGCCAGCGGCCGCTCCCGGGACATCTCCTACGAGCAGTACTTC. Translation gives CASGRSRDISYEQYF.

Concerning this clone: The sample contains more than one DNA sequence encoding this CDR3. V is TRBV28 and J is TRBJ1-2; D unresolved. The V end was cut by 5 bases, the J end by 8 bases, with 12 bases between. CDR1 and CDR2 from the germline V gene are MDHEN and SYDVKM. The CDR3 covers 12 residues. CDR3 protein: CASSTLLRGYTF. The CDR3 DNA follows: TGTGCCAGCAGTACCCTCCTTAGGGGCTACACCTTC.

This chain uses TRBV19 with TRBJ1-1, with D possibly being TRBD1 (6 bases). Germline CDR1 and CDR2: LNHDA and SQIVND (reference sequence). V lost 5 bases and J 1 base, leaving 17 bases between the germline ends. The CDR3 contains 16 residues. In DNA, the CDR3 is TGTGCCAGTAGTCCCTCGGGCGCCAGGGGGAACACTGAAGCTTTCTTT. As protein: CASSPSGARGNTEAFF.

The rearrangement links TRBV24-1 to TRBJ1-5, with 7 bases fitting TRBD1. The germline gives CDR1 KGHDR, CDR2 SFDVKD. The CDR3 covers 16 residues. V lost 5 bases, J lost 7 bases, and 13 bases stayed unmatched. CDR3 sequence reads: CATSGEETGFGQPQHF. Written as DNA, the CDR3 is TGTGCCACCAGTGGTGAGGAGACAGGGTTTGGACAGCCCCAGCATTTT.

This rearrangement joins TRBV6-4 to TRBJ1-2, with a possible D match to TRBD1 (5 bases). Per the germline V gene, CDR1 is MRHNA and CDR2 is SNTAGT. The V and J ends lost 11 bases and 6 bases respectively, with 13 bases between them. There are 11 residues in the CDR3. The CDR3 bases are TGTGCCGACAATGAGGGGAATGGCTACACCTTC. This sequence encodes CADNEGNGYTF.

The chain has TRBV20-1 and TRBJ1-2; D unresolved. Between the trimmed V and J ends, which lost 8 bases and 3 bases, there was a span of 10 bases. There are 11 residues in the CDR3. Germline assignment: CDR1 DFQATT and CDR2 SNEGSKA (reference sequence). Here the CDR3 reads CSKDPDYGYTF. The CDR3 coding sequence is TGCAGTAAAGATCCGGACTATGGCTACACCTTC.

This chain connects TRBV6-5 to TRBJ2-3; 14 bases align to TRBD2. The CDR3 runs to 16 residues. Germline V gene sequence: CDR1 MNHEY, CDR2 SVGAGI. The V and J ends lost 4 bases and 4 bases, in that order; junction bases with no gene match: 4. CDR3 in amino acids: CASSWGLAGVADTQYF. DNA of the CDR3: TGTGCCAGCAGTTGGGGACTAGCGGGAGTGGCAGATACGCAGTATTTT.

The chain has TRBV9 and TRBJ1-2, with D unclear. Germline CDR1 and CDR2: SGDLS and YYNGEE. Trimming shortened V by 0 bases and J by 4 bases, and 13 bases separated the two germline ends. The CDR3 has 15 residues. CDR3 in DNA: TGTGCCAGCAGCGTAGAAGGATCAGGTTCCTATGGCTACACCTTC. Protein product: CASSVEGSGSYGYTF.

This clone was seen only a few times. The J gene is TRBJ2-7, the V gene TRBV4-1; no firm D call. The V end lost 4 bases, the J end lost 0 bases, and 16 bases lay between the germline ends. In germline, CDR1 is MGHRA, CDR2 YSYEKL. This CDR3 region has 16 residues. The CDR3 region is CASSPTPVESSYEQYF. The CDR3 DNA reads as TGCGCCAGCAGCCCAACGCCGGTGGAAAGCTCCTACGAGCAGTACTTC.

This clone was counted a single time. The chain has TRBV5-1 and TRBJ2-3; 10 bases match TRBD2. The CDR3 runs to 15 residues. Germline CDR1 reads SGHRS; CDR2 reads YFSETQ. Germline trimming cut 5 bases from V and 5 bases from J; bases unmatched to any gene: 8. CDR3 in DNA: TGCGCCAGCAGAGCAGCTAGCGGGAGTTTAGATACGCAGTATTTT. Translated, it gives CASRAASGSLDTQYF. The whole variable domain, remainder taken from reference TRBV5-1 and TRBJ2-3, is KAGVTQTPRYLIKTRGQQVTLSCSPISGHRSVSWYQQTPGQGLQFLFEYFSETQRNKGNFPGRFSGRQFSNSRSEMNVSTLELGDSALYLCASRAASGSLDTQYFGPGTRLTVL.

J is TRBJ2-1 and V is TRBV11-3; 9 bases line up with TRBD2. The CDR3 totals 18 residues. Germline CDR1 reads SGHNT; CDR2 reads YENEEA. The junction had 11 bases not matched to a gene; V was cut back by 5 bases and J by 0 bases. In nucleotides, the CDR3 is TGTGCCAGCAGCCCTCGGAGCGGGAGGACTAGCTCCTACAATGAGCAGTTCTTC. Its translation is CASSPRSGRTSSYNEQFF.

This chain links TRBV4-2 with TRBJ2-3, with 11 bases identical to TRBD2. CDR1 and CDR2 from the germline V gene are LGHNA and YNFKEQ. The CDR3 is 16 amino acids. Trimming took 0 bases from V and 1 from J; bases not matched to a gene: 0. For the CDR3, the DNA is TGTGCCAGCAGCCAAGAGACTAGCGGGGGCACAGATACGCAGTATTTT. The encoded protein is CASSQETSGGTDTQYF.

The genes are TRBV30 and TRBJ2-6; weak D call: TRBD2 (5 bases). Germline CDR1 is GTSNPN and CDR2 is SVGIG (reference sequence). V shed 3 bases and J shed 4 bases, with 10 bases lying between them. The CDR3 length is 14 residues. The CDR3 region is CAWRHRGGANVLTF. The CDR3 coding sequence is TGTGCCTGGAGACATCGAGGGGGGGCCAACGTCCTGACTTTC.

V gene TRBV30 combines with J gene TRBJ1-2; a possible D gene is TRBD1 (6 bases). Trimming took off 1 base at V and 6 bases at J, with 12 bases between the two ends. Germline V gives CDR1 GTSNPN, CDR2 SVGIG (reference sequence). The CDR3 sequence is 13 residues long. The CDR3 loop is CAWSGGQGNGYTF. CDR3 nucleotide sequence: TGTGCCTGGAGTGGGGGGCAGGGGAATGGCTACACCTTC. The full variable domain, in which reference TRBV30 and TRBJ1-2 provide the parts outside the CDR3, is SQTIHQWPATLVQPVGSPLSLECTVEGTSNPNLYWYRQAAGRGLQLLFYSVGIGQISSEVPQNLSASRPQDRQFILSSKKLLLSDSGFYLCAWSGGQGNGYTFGSGTRLTVV.

The chain joins TRBV14 to TRBJ2-3; tentatively, D is TRBD1 (6 bases). The CDR3 is 16 amino acids. Trimming shortened V by 3 bases and J by 3 bases, and 16 bases separated the two germline ends. Per germline, CDR1 SGHDN and CDR2 FVKESK. The CDR3 DNA is TGTGCCAGCAGCCACCCCACAGGGAGTTCGACAGATACGCAGTATTTT. Translated, it gives CASSHPTGSSTDTQYF.

This sequence joins TRBV27 and TRBJ1-6, with D possibly being TRBD1 (6 bases). V lost 3 bases, J lost 4 bases, and 22 bases lay in between. CDR3 length: 19 amino acids. Germline loops: CDR1 MNHEY, CDR2 SMNVEV (reference sequence). CDR3 in DNA: TGTGCCAGCAGTTTTAAAGGGTGGGGGACAAGTCGTTATAATTCACCCCTCCACTTT. Translated: CASSFKGWGTSRYNSPLHF.

The gene calls are TRBV18 and TRBJ2-1; the D gene is possibly TRBD1 (5 bases). The V gene's germline CDR1 is KGHSH and CDR2 LQKENI. The CDR3 consists of 15 residues. V shed 2 bases and J shed 0 bases, with 8 bases lying between them. In DNA, the CDR3 is TGTGCCAGCTCACCAAGACAGAGCTCCTACAATGAGCAGTTCTTC. Encoded protein: CASSPRQSSYNEQFF.